This is a list of T cell receptor beta chains from one sample in a study of cytomegalovirus exposure and HLA in healthy donors. The assay was immunoSEQ multiplex PCR, and TCRdb's table has in-frame clones only and misses some. The sample contains about 35,000 clones, 80% of which appear only once. Sequencing was carried out using PBMCs. The receptors shown here come from a male donor in good health and CMV-seronegative. Both conserved end residues are part of each CDR3.

v_gene: TRBV6-5
j_gene: TRBJ1-4
CDR3aa: CASSRTVNEKLFF

v_gene: TRBV6-1
j_gene: TRBJ2-7
CDR3aa: CASSEDAGSSYEQYF

v_gene: TRBV9
j_gene: TRBJ2-5
CDR3aa: CASSPTVGGEETQYF

v_gene: TRBV6-5
j_gene: TRBJ2-2
CDR3aa: CASSYSGPNTGELFF

v_gene: TRBV15
j_gene: TRBJ1-4
CDR3aa: CATSRDGRGVTTNEKLFF

v_gene: TRBV27
j_gene: TRBJ1-1
CDR3aa: CASRQNTEAFF

v_gene: TRBV6-5
j_gene: TRBJ2-7
CDR3aa: CASSSRDSDYEQYF

v_gene: TRBV18
j_gene: TRBJ1-6
CDR3aa: CASSQDRGPDSPLHF

v_gene: TRBV2
j_gene: TRBJ2-3
CDR3aa: CASDLAGSTDTQYF

v_gene: TRBV5-1
j_gene: TRBJ2-2
CDR3aa: CASSHNQGIGGELFF

v_gene: TRBV7-3
j_gene: TRBJ2-5
CDR3aa: CASSLGVGGGQETQYF

v_gene: TRBV7-2
j_gene: TRBJ1-2
CDR3aa: CASSLVGGAQYGYTF

v_gene: TRBV5-1
j_gene: TRBJ1-6
CDR3aa: CASSLGESENSPLHF